This TCR beta chain was retrieved from a study of response to subunit inactivated influenza vaccine. TCRdb ran MiXCR on the RT-PCR reads and lists one entry per CDR3 protein. The sample yields under 550,000 distinct CDR3 sequences, about 7.6% seen once. V shed 5 bases, J shed 3 bases, and the junction held 7 bases outside the gene matches. CDR3 length equals 15 residues. Ten or more counts support this clonotype. This receptor was obtained from a man in his fifties or sixties who received an inactivated influenza vaccine. This chain joins TRBV12-3 or TRBV12-4 and TRBJ1-2; 9 bases agree with TRBD1. The specimen was PBMCs from blood, collected about 24 months after vaccination. The CDR3 loop reads CASSHGTGSDYGYTF. The CDR3 nucleotides read TGTGCCAGCAGTCACGGGACAGGGAGTGACTATGGCTACACCTTC.